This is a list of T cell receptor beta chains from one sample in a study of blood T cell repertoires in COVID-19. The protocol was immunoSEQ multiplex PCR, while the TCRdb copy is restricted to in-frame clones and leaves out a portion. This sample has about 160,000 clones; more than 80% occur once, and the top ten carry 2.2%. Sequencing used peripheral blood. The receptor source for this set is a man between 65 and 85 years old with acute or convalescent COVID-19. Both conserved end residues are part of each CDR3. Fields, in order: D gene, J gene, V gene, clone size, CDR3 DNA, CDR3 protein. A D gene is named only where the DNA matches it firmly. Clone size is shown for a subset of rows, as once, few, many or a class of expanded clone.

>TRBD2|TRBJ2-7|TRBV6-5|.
TGTGCCAGCAGTTACTCGACGGGGGGGGCCACCTACGAGCAGTACTTC
CASSYSTGGATYEQYF
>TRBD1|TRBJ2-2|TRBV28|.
TGTGCCAGCAGTGGTGGTCGGGACAGGGCACCCGGGGAGCTGTTTTTT
CASSGGRDRAPGELFF
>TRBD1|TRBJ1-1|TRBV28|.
TGTGCCAGCAGTTGGGGACAGGTCCAGAACACTGAAGCTTTCTTT
CASSWGQVQNTEAFF
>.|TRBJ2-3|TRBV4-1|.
TGCGCCAGCAGCCGCCCAGACACAGATACGCAGTATTTT
CASSRPDTDTQYF
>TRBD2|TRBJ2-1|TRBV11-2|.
TGTGCCAGCAGCTTATCGCTAGCGGGAGGGAGGAACAATGAGCAGTTCTTC
CASSLSLAGGRNNEQFF
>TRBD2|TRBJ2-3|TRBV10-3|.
TGTGCCATCAGTACGCCAAGCGGGGGCTCTAGCACAGATACGCAGTATTTT
CAISTPSGGSSTDTQYF
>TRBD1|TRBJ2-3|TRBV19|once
TGTGCCAGTAGTCCCCGGACAGGGGGGCAGACAGATACGCAGTATTTT
CASSPRTGGQTDTQYF
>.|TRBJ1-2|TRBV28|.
TGTGCCAGCAGTTTAACGGGAAGCTACAGGGAGGGGGAAGGCTACACCTTC
CASSLTGSYREGEGYTF
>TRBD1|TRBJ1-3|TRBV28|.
TGTGCCAGCAGTCGCGGGAGGGACAGCACTGGAAACACCATATATTTT
CASSRGRDSTGNTIYF
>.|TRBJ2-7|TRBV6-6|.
TGTGCCAGCAGTTATAGGACGGGAACCTACGAGCAGTACTTC
CASSYRTGTYEQYF
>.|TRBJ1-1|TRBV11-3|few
TGTGCCAGCAGCTTAGAGGGAGTGGTCCGGTGGCCCCGTACCCTGAACACTGAAGCTTTCTTT
CASSLEGVVRWPRTLNTEAFF
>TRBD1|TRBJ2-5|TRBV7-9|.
TGTGCCAGCAGCTCCGGACAGGGGATAGAGACCCAGTACTTC
CASSSGQGIETQYF
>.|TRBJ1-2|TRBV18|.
TGTGCCAGCTCACCCTTCCACAGGGATGTTGACTATGGCTACACCTTC
CASSPFHRDVDYGYTF
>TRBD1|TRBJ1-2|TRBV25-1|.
TGTGCCAGCAGTGAAGGGTTTAACAGGGGGCACTTTGGCTACACCTTC
CASSEGFNRGHFGYTF
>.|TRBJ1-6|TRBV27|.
TGTGCCAGCACCCTTGGGCCCAATTCACCCCTCCACTTT
CASTLGPNSPLHF
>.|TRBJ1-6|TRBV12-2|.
TGTGCAAGTCGCTTATACAGTCAGGGGTTTAATTCACCCCTCCACTTT
CASRLYSQGFNSPLHF
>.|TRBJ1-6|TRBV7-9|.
TGTGCCAGCAGCTTAGAACAGTATAATTCACCCCTCCACTTT
CASSLEQYNSPLHF
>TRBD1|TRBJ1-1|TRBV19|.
TGTGCCAGTAGTATAGAGCGGACAGGGGGCGTCCTCACTGAAGCTTTCTTT
CASSIERTGGVLTEAFF
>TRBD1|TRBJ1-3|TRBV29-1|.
TGCAGCGTTGCCGAGACAGGGACTCTCTCTGGAAACACCATATATTTT
CSVAETGTLSGNTIYF
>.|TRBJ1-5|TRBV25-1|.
TGTGCCAGCAGCCCCACGACAGGTAGCAATCAGCCCCAGCATTTT
CASSPTTGSNQPQHF
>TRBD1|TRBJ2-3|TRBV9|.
TGTGCCAGCAGCCTCCAGGTAGGGGACAGGGGAGTCAACTTGGCGGCAGATACGCAGTATTTT
CASSLQVGDRGVNLAADTQYF
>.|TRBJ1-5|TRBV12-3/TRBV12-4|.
TGTGCCAGCAGTTTCGGTCGGAATCAGCCCCAGCATTTT
CASSFGRNQPQHF
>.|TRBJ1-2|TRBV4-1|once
TGCGCCAGCAGCCAAGATGGGCAGGGCAGTTTCTCCTATGGCTACACCTTC
CASSQDGQGSFSYGYTF
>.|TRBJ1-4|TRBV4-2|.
TGTGCCAGCAGCCAACAGGTCGGTAATGAAAAACTGTTTTTT
CASSQQVGNEKLFF
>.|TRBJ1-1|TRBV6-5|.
TGTGCCAGCAAAATAAGCAGCCTACTAAACACTGAAGCTTTCTTT
CASKISSLLNTEAFF
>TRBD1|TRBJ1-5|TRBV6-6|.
TGTGCCAGCAGTCGGACGGCCTTAGGGACAGGGACGGGGGGCAATCAGCCCCAGCATTTT
CASSRTALGTGTGGNQPQHF
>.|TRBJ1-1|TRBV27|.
TGTGCCAGCAGGAGGGGGGGGGCGGACACTGAAGCTTTCTTT
CASRRGGADTEAFF
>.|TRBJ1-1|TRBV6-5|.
TGTGCCAGCAAGGCAGGGAGGAGGTTAGCTTTCTTT
CASKAGRRLAFF
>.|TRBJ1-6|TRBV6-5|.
TGTGCCAGCAGTTATGGGGCTGGTAATTCACCCCTCCACTTT
CASSYGAGNSPLHF
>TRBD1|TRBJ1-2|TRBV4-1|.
TGCGCCAGCAGCCAAGAAAGGGGGCTTGGCTACACCTTC
CASSQERGLGYTF
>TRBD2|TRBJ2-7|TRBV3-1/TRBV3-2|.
TGTGCCAGCAGTCGGACTAGCGGGAGCTACGAGCAGTACTTC
CASSRTSGSYEQYF
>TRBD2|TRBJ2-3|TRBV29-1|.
TGCAGCGTACTAGCGGGAGGGCCAGATACGCAGTATTTT
CSVLAGGPDTQYF
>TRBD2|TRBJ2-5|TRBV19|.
TGTGCCAGTAGTATCGCCCTAGCGGGAGGGCCTTCTGAGACCCAGTACTTC
CASSIALAGGPSETQYF
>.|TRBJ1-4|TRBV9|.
TGTGCCAGCAGCGTAGAGGACGGGGAATGGGAAAAACTGTTTTTT
CASSVEDGEWEKLFF
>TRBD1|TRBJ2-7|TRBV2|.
TGTGCCAGCAGGGACGACAGGGCCCACGAGCAGTACTTC
CASRDDRAHEQYF
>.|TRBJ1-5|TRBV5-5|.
TGTGCCAGCAGCTTGGGGCAACCGAATAGCAATCAGCCCCAGCATTTT
CASSLGQPNSNQPQHF
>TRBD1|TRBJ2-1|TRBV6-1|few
TGTGCCAGCAGTGACCCCCCCAGGGGGCGGGATGAGCAGTTCTTC
CASSDPPRGRDEQFF
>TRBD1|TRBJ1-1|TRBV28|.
TGTGCCAGCAGTTTGGGGACAGCTAACACTGAAGCTTTCTTT
CASSLGTANTEAFF
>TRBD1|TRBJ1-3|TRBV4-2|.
TGTGCCAGCAGCCTAGCGGACAGGCTCTCTGGAAACACCATATATTTT
CASSLADRLSGNTIYF
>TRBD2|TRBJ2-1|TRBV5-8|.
TGTGCCAGCAGCGCCAGGGGGACTAGCGGGATGTTTGAGCAGTTCTTC
CASSARGTSGMFEQFF
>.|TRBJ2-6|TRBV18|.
TGTGCCAGCTCACCTGATTCAGGGAATGCTGGGGCCAACGTCCTGACTTTC
CASSPDSGNAGANVLTF
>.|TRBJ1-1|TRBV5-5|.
TGTGCCAGCAGCAGGACAAGTATGAACACTGAAGCTTTCTTT
CASSRTSMNTEAFF
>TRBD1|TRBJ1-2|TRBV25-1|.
TGTGCCAGCCAGACAGGGGGCGGCTATGGCTACACCTTC
CASQTGGGYGYTF
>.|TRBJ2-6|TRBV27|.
TGTGCCAGCACCACCCCGGGGGTTGGGGCCAACGTCCTGACTTTC
CASTTPGVGANVLTF
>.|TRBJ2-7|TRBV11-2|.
TGTGCCAGCAGCTCCCACTCCTCAAGCTCCTACGAGCAGTACTTC
CASSSHSSSSYEQYF
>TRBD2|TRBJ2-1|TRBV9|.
TGTGCCAGCAGCGTAGGCGGCGGGAGGGGGTACAATGAGCAGTTCTTC
CASSVGGGRGYNEQFF
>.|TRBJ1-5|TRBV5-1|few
TGCGCCAGCAGCTTGGGAGGGGGGGCCGACAATCAGCCCCAGCATTTT
CASSLGGGADNQPQHF
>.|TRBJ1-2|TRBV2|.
TGTGCCAGCAGTGAGGAGGCCAGGATCTATGGCTACACCTTC
CASSEEARIYGYTF
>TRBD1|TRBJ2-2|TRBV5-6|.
TGTGCCAGCAGCCTTGACAGGGGCCGGAACACCGGGGAGCTGTTTTTT
CASSLDRGRNTGELFF
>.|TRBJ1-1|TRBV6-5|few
TGTGCCAGCAGTTACTCGATGGGTGGAGACACTGAAGCTTTCTTT
CASSYSMGGDTEAFF
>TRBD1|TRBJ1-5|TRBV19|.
TGTGCCAGTAGCCAGACAGGGGAGAGCAATCAGCCCCAGCATTTT
CASSQTGESNQPQHF
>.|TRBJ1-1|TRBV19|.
TGTGCCAGTAGTATACGGGTCGGGGTGAACACTGAAGCTTTCTTT
CASSIRVGVNTEAFF
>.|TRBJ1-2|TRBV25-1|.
TGTGCCAGCCACTCCTCCACGGGACAAATCTATGGCTACACCTTC
CASHSSTGQIYGYTF
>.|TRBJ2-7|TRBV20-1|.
TGCAGTGCTGCGGACAGCTACGAGCAGTACTTC
CSAADSYEQYF
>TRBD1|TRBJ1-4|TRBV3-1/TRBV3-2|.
TGTGCCAGCAGCCAAGATAGGGTGGACAGGGGGAGAAGGGAAAAACTGTTTTTT
CASSQDRVDRGRREKLFF